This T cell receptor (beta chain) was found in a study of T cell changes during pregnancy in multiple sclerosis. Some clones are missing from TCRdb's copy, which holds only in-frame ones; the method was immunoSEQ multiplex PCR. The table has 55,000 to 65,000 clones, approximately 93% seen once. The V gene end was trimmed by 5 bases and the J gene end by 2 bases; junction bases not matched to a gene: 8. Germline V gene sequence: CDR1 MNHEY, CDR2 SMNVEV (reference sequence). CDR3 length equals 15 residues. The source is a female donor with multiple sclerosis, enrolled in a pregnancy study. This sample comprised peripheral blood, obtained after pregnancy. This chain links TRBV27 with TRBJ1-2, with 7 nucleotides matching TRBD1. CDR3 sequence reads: CASSKTGEKNYGYTF. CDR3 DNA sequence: TGTGCCAGCAGTAAAACAGGGGAGAAGAACTATGGCTACACCTTC.